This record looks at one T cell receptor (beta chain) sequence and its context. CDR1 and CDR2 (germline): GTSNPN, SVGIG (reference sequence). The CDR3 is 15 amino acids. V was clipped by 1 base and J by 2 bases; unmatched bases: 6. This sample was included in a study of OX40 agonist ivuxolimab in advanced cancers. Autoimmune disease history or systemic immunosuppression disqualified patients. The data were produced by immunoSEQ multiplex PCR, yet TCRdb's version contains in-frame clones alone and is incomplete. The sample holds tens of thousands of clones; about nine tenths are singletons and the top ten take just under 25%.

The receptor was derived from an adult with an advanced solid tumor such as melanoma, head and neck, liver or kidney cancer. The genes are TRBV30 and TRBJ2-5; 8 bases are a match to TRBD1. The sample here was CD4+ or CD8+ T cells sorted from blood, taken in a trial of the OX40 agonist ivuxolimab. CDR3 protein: CAWSAQTGGQETQYF. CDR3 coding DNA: TGTGCCTGGAGTGCCCAAACAGGGGGTCAAGAGACCCAGTACTTC.